This T cell receptor beta chain was observed in a study of blood T cell repertoires in COVID-19. Study background: From the United States, Italy and Spain came samples of acute and convalescent COVID-19. In each case, the material was cDNA or gDNA derived from T cells, B-cell-depleted T cells, or PBMCs.

V lost 6 bases and J lost 1, with 22 bases in between. CDR1 is LNHDA, CDR2 SQIVND, per germline (reference sequence). The CDR3 extends over 18 amino acids. As processed by the authors: By means of reference gene primer amplification, nucleated cell counts were estimated. This table comes from immunoSEQ multiplex PCR, and its TCRdb copy is limited to in-frame clones, with some not included. V and J calls and clone size are as listed in that table; D and trimming were resolved from the DNA. The sample records 180,000 or so clones, around 87% being singletons. The rearrangement joins TRBV19 to TRBJ1-5; D perhaps matches TRBD1 (5 bases). Material for sequencing was peripheral blood. The clonotype comes from a man aged 35-49 years with active or convalescent COVID-19. For the CDR3, the DNA is TGTGCCAGTAGACCCGACTCCGGGGGAACTCTAAGCAATCAGCCCCAGCATTTT. Amino acids: CASRPDSGGTLSNQPQHF.